Listed below are T cell receptor beta chains from one sample, sequenced in a study of blood T cell repertoires in COVID-19. Profiled with immunoSEQ multiplex PCR; TCRdb holds only in-frame clones, not every one. The repertoire includes roughly 12,000 clones, roughly 87% of them detected once, and around 45% sits in the top ten. Input material: peripheral blood. Receptor source: a man of 80 years or more with acute or convalescent COVID-19. The CDR3 runs from the conserved cysteine through the conserved F or W.

v_gene	j_gene	CDR3aa
TRBV9	TRBJ1-3	CASSVGGTGGSGNTIYF
TRBV4-1	TRBJ1-2	CASSPRGTDPNYGYTF
TRBV11-2	TRBJ2-6	CASSSLSGANVLTF
TRBV30	TRBJ1-6	CAWSRGTNSPLHF
TRBV4-1	TRBJ1-2	CASSQDRDRAYGYTF
TRBV3-1/TRBV3-2	TRBJ2-5	CASSRGTSGGAGTQYF
TRBV19	TRBJ2-2	CASNSGQVLAGELFF
TRBV7-2	TRBJ1-1	CASSPHLIQDRVGRAEAFF
TRBV7-3	TRBJ2-3	CASSPRQRTAASTDTQYF
TRBV30	TRBJ1-3	CAWSVGQRSGNTIYF
TRBV24-1	TRBJ1-2	CATSDPSGGQPYGYTF
TRBV3-1/TRBV3-2	TRBJ1-5	CASSQQGAPGQPQHF
TRBV5-6	TRBJ2-3	CASISRFTDTQYF
TRBV28	TRBJ2-2	CASSLGLEGLWAANTGELFF
TRBV15	TRBJ1-5	CATQNDLGQRNQPQHF
TRBV4-1	TRBJ1-4	CASSQFTGTGNEKLFF
TRBV7-2	TRBJ2-1	CASSANSGPSYNEQFF
TRBV19	TRBJ2-3	CATKRGIGADTQYF
TRBV6-5	TRBJ1-2	CASSPTGGDYGYTF
TRBV18	TRBJ1-6	CASSQEANSYNSPLHF
TRBV5-1	TRBJ1-2	CASSLPASLGYTF
TRBV11-2	TRBJ1-2	CASSLDRTVYGYTF
TRBV5-1	TRBJ1-5	CASSLAPIGQPQHF
TRBV5-1	TRBJ1-1	CASSLEGRVFTEAFF
TRBV9	TRBJ1-4	CASSVGGRAFEEKLFF
TRBV7-2	TRBJ2-3	CASRGQVQTSTDTQYF
TRBV27	TRBJ1-2	CASSLQGYYGYTF
TRBV2	TRBJ2-7	CARTLFGADSYEQYF
TRBV28	TRBJ1-1	CASSFLPAGQGDTEAFF
TRBV18	TRBJ2-1	CASSPSRDNEQFF
TRBV7-3	TRBJ2-2	CASSLGAGTGELFF
TRBV10-3	TRBJ2-3	CAITPGGGSTDTQYF
TRBV6-5	TRBJ2-7	CASNRPSYEQYF
TRBV9	TRBJ1-6	CASSVSDRGYSPLHF
TRBV6-4	TRBJ2-3	CASSLAGGNTDTQYF
TRBV5-1	TRBJ1-1	CASSWGAPGQGGGNTEAFF
TRBV29-1	TRBJ2-5	CSVEDPSLGTTYQETQYF
TRBV10-2	TRBJ2-2	CAGGTVNTGELFF
TRBV7-9	TRBJ2-7	CASSSTGVRYEQYF
TRBV5-6	TRBJ2-7	CASSLAFGAYEQYF
TRBV11-3	TRBJ2-3	CASSGGRNQGNTQYF
TRBV5-1	TRBJ2-3	CASSLRDYTSTDTQYF
TRBV7-9	TRBJ2-1	CASSLVARSNEQFF
TRBV28	TRBJ2-3	CASSLGGTGRDTQYF
TRBV28	TRBJ1-1	CASSRDRVTEAFF
TRBV5-8	TRBJ1-1	CASSPRQGSNTEAFF
TRBV7-2	TRBJ2-5	CASSPQLAREETQYF
TRBV5-4	TRBJ2-5	CASSLGDSRKETQYF
TRBV19	TRBJ2-7	CASRLGFNSEQYF
TRBV27	TRBJ1-6	CASNSEARGGNSPLHF
TRBV2	TRBJ2-1	CASSVERGDLNEQFF
TRBV3-1/TRBV3-2	TRBJ2-1	CASSQEKKTSGGYNEQFF
TRBV27	TRBJ1-5	CASARGQVDNQPQHF
TRBV5-1	TRBJ1-3	CASSLSSSGNTIYF
TRBV6-1	TRBJ2-1	CASSESGTGMVGFF